The rows below give T cell receptor beta chains drawn from one sample of a study of blood T cell repertoires in COVID-19. Assay: immunoSEQ multiplex PCR; the TCRdb copy retains only in-frame clones and omits some. The sample includes roughly 220,000 clones, 85% to 90% of them seen just once. The sequenced material came from peripheral blood. Receptors originate from a man in his 60s with acute or convalescent COVID-19. Both conserved end residues are part of each CDR3. The order of the fields is clone size, J gene, V gene, D gene, CDR3 DNA, CDR3 protein. A D gene is named only where the DNA matches it firmly. Rows may omit the clone size; those that give it use once, few, many or a size class.

clone_size: NA; j_call: TRBJ1-2; v_call: TRBV5-8; d_call: NA; cdr3_nt: TGTGCCAGCATCCCAAGGGGGAACTATGGCTACACCTTC; cdr3_aa: CASIPRGNYGYTF
clone_size: once; j_call: TRBJ2-7; v_call: TRBV27; d_call: NA; cdr3_nt: TGTGCCAGCAGTTTAGGGGGGTACGAGCAGTACTTC; cdr3_aa: CASSLGGYEQYF
clone_size: NA; j_call: TRBJ2-7; v_call: TRBV18; d_call: NA; cdr3_nt: TGTGCCAGCTCAAGAGAGGGGACAAACTACGAGCAGTACTTC; cdr3_aa: CASSREGTNYEQYF
clone_size: once; j_call: TRBJ1-2; v_call: TRBV19; d_call: NA; cdr3_nt: TGTGCCAGTATGGAGGGTATCTATGGCTACACCTTC; cdr3_aa: CASMEGIYGYTF
clone_size: NA; j_call: TRBJ2-7; v_call: TRBV18; d_call: NA; cdr3_nt: TGTGCCAGCTCGAGGGCGAGTAGAAGCCACTCCTACGAGCAGTACTTC; cdr3_aa: CASSRASRSHSYEQYF
clone_size: NA; j_call: TRBJ2-5; v_call: TRBV4-1; d_call: NA; cdr3_nt: TGCGCCAGCAGCCAAGCGACGCTAGCGCTCAACCAAGAGACCCAGTACTTC; cdr3_aa: CASSQATLALNQETQYF
clone_size: NA; j_call: TRBJ1-2; v_call: TRBV5-1; d_call: TRBD1; cdr3_nt: TGCGCCAGCAGCCCCTACCCCAATTACGACAGGGGGCATGGCTACACCTTC; cdr3_aa: CASSPYPNYDRGHGYTF
clone_size: NA; j_call: TRBJ2-1; v_call: TRBV6-5; d_call: NA; cdr3_nt: TGTGCCAGCAGCGACGTGGGCGTGTACAATGAGCAGTTCTTC; cdr3_aa: CASSDVGVYNEQFF
clone_size: NA; j_call: TRBJ2-7; v_call: TRBV7-9; d_call: TRBD1; cdr3_nt: TGTGCCAGCAGCCCGGGACAGACCTACGAGCAGTACTTC; cdr3_aa: CASSPGQTYEQYF
clone_size: NA; j_call: TRBJ2-7; v_call: TRBV3-1/TRBV3-2; d_call: TRBD2; cdr3_nt: TGTGCCAGCAGCCAAGAAAACCAGCGGGGTTCCTACGAGCAGTACTTC; cdr3_aa: CASSQENQRGSYEQYF
clone_size: once; j_call: TRBJ1-1; v_call: TRBV4-2; d_call: TRBD1; cdr3_nt: TGTGCCAGCAGCCAAGTAGGACAGGGGGAGACTGAAGCTTTCTTT; cdr3_aa: CASSQVGQGETEAFF
clone_size: NA; j_call: TRBJ2-2; v_call: TRBV7-6; d_call: TRBD2; cdr3_nt: TGTGCCAGCAGCCCCCGACTAGCGGGTGACACCGGGGAGCTGTTTTTT; cdr3_aa: CASSPRLAGDTGELFF
clone_size: NA; j_call: TRBJ2-3; v_call: TRBV6-1; d_call: TRBD1; cdr3_nt: TGTGCCAGCAGTGAACCCGACAGGGACAGCACAGATACGCAGTATTTT; cdr3_aa: CASSEPDRDSTDTQYF
clone_size: NA; j_call: TRBJ2-7; v_call: TRBV18; d_call: TRBD1; cdr3_nt: TGTGCCAGCTCCTCAGGAACAGCGGACAGGGGGGCTGAGCAGTACTTC; cdr3_aa: CASSSGTADRGAEQYF
clone_size: NA; j_call: TRBJ1-4; v_call: TRBV30; d_call: TRBD1; cdr3_nt: TGTGCCTGGAGACCCGGGACAGCCAATGAAAAACTGTTTTTT; cdr3_aa: CAWRPGTANEKLFF
clone_size: few; j_call: TRBJ2-5; v_call: TRBV7-2; d_call: TRBD2; cdr3_nt: TGTGCCAGCAGCTTCCTAGCGGGCCTATCACAAGAGACCCAGTACTTC; cdr3_aa: CASSFLAGLSQETQYF
clone_size: NA; j_call: TRBJ1-4; v_call: TRBV7-9; d_call: TRBD1; cdr3_nt: TGTGCCAGCAGCTGGGGGACAGCTGCAACTAATGAAAAACTGTTTTTT; cdr3_aa: CASSWGTAATNEKLFF
clone_size: NA; j_call: TRBJ2-7; v_call: TRBV9; d_call: TRBD2; cdr3_nt: TGTGCCAGCAGCGTAGGTCCGGGAGGGGAGCAGTACTTC; cdr3_aa: CASSVGPGGEQYF
clone_size: NA; j_call: TRBJ2-7; v_call: TRBV7-9; d_call: NA; cdr3_nt: TGTGCCAGCAGCCACAGGGAGGGATACTACGAGCAGTACTTC; cdr3_aa: CASSHREGYYEQYF
clone_size: NA; j_call: TRBJ2-1; v_call: TRBV5-5; d_call: TRBD2; cdr3_nt: TGTGCCAGCAGCTCGGGACTAGCGGGTCTCCTGCTCAAGTACAATGAGCAGTTCTTC; cdr3_aa: CASSSGLAGLLLKYNEQFF
clone_size: NA; j_call: TRBJ1-4; v_call: TRBV7-2; d_call: TRBD1; cdr3_nt: TGTGCCAGCAGCTTAGACCAGGGACAGGGAATGGCTAATGAAAAACTGTTTTTT; cdr3_aa: CASSLDQGQGMANEKLFF
clone_size: NA; j_call: TRBJ2-3; v_call: TRBV5-1; d_call: TRBD2; cdr3_nt: TGCGCCAGCAGCATACTAGCGGGTACAAACACAGATACGCAGTATTTT; cdr3_aa: CASSILAGTNTDTQYF
clone_size: NA; j_call: TRBJ2-4; v_call: TRBV7-9; d_call: NA; cdr3_nt: TGTGCCAGCAGCTTCGGGGGAGCCAAAAACATTCAGTACTTC; cdr3_aa: CASSFGGAKNIQYF
clone_size: NA; j_call: TRBJ2-7; v_call: TRBV10-1; d_call: NA; cdr3_nt: TGCGCCAGCAGTGAGTCGGGAGGCCCCCCCCCTTACGAGCAGTACTTC; cdr3_aa: CASSESGGPPPYEQYF
clone_size: NA; j_call: TRBJ2-7; v_call: TRBV27; d_call: TRBD2; cdr3_nt: TGTGCCAGCAGTTTTTCCCAAATACTAGCGGGGGATCCCTACGAGCAGTACTTC; cdr3_aa: CASSFSQILAGDPYEQYF
clone_size: NA; j_call: TRBJ1-5; v_call: TRBV2; d_call: NA; cdr3_nt: TGTGCCAGCAGCGAGAATACCAATCAGCCCCAGCATTTT; cdr3_aa: CASSENTNQPQHF
clone_size: NA; j_call: TRBJ2-2; v_call: TRBV9; d_call: NA; cdr3_nt: TGTGCCAGCAGCGTAGGGGCAGCAGCCGGGACTACCGGGGAGCTGTTTTTT; cdr3_aa: CASSVGAAAGTTGELFF
clone_size: NA; j_call: TRBJ2-1; v_call: TRBV28; d_call: NA; cdr3_nt: TGTGCCAGCAGCCGCTTAGAGGCCGCCTACAATGAGCAGTTCTTC; cdr3_aa: CASSRLEAAYNEQFF
clone_size: NA; j_call: TRBJ1-6; v_call: TRBV6-2/TRBV6-3; d_call: TRBD1; cdr3_nt: TGTGCCAGCAGCCCCGGGACAGGGTCTAATTCACCCCTCCACTTT; cdr3_aa: CASSPGTGSNSPLHF
clone_size: NA; j_call: TRBJ1-4; v_call: TRBV5-1; d_call: NA; cdr3_nt: TGCGCCAGCAGGGACAGTAATAATGAAAAACTGTTTTTT; cdr3_aa: CASRDSNNEKLFF
clone_size: NA; j_call: TRBJ2-2; v_call: TRBV9; d_call: TRBD1; cdr3_nt: TGTGCCAGCAGCGTAGTGGACAGGGCGAACACCGGGGAGCTGTTTTTT; cdr3_aa: CASSVVDRANTGELFF
clone_size: NA; j_call: TRBJ1-4; v_call: TRBV7-9; d_call: TRBD1; cdr3_nt: TGTGCCAGCAGCGGACGGGGGGGACAGCCTACAACTAATGAAAAACTGTTTTTT; cdr3_aa: CASSGRGGQPTTNEKLFF
clone_size: NA; j_call: TRBJ1-1; v_call: TRBV4-3; d_call: NA; cdr3_nt: TGCGCCAGCAGCCCAGCCAGGACACCTAACACTGAAGCTTTCTTT; cdr3_aa: CASSPARTPNTEAFF
clone_size: NA; j_call: TRBJ1-2; v_call: TRBV12-3/TRBV12-4; d_call: NA; cdr3_nt: TGTGCCAGCAGTGGCGGGGACTATGGCTACACCTTC; cdr3_aa: CASSGGDYGYTF
clone_size: NA; j_call: TRBJ1-1; v_call: TRBV6-5; d_call: NA; cdr3_nt: TGTGCCGTTATCGGCGGGGGCAGGACTGAAGCTTTCTTT; cdr3_aa: CAVIGGGRTEAFF
clone_size: many; j_call: TRBJ1-3; v_call: TRBV19; d_call: TRBD1; cdr3_nt: TGTGCCAGTAGTTTACAAGGGACAGGGAGCGCTGGAAACACCATATATTTT; cdr3_aa: CASSLQGTGSAGNTIYF
clone_size: NA; j_call: TRBJ1-1; v_call: TRBV12-3/TRBV12-4; d_call: NA; cdr3_nt: TGTGCCAGCAGTCCGCAGGGTCCTGAAGCTTTCTTT; cdr3_aa: CASSPQGPEAFF
clone_size: once; j_call: TRBJ1-6; v_call: TRBV6-5; d_call: NA; cdr3_nt: TGTGCCAGCAGGACGGACAGCCCGTATAATTCACCCCTCCACTTT; cdr3_aa: CASRTDSPYNSPLHF
clone_size: NA; j_call: TRBJ2-7; v_call: TRBV11-3; d_call: TRBD2; cdr3_nt: TGTGCCAGCAGCTTGGGGCGGGGGAGCTCCTACGAGCAGTACTTC; cdr3_aa: CASSLGRGSSYEQYF
clone_size: NA; j_call: TRBJ1-2; v_call: TRBV28; d_call: NA; cdr3_nt: TGTGCCAGCAGTTCCTGGACAGCTGTTAACTATGGCTACACCTTC; cdr3_aa: CASSSWTAVNYGYTF
clone_size: NA; j_call: TRBJ1-1; v_call: TRBV18; d_call: NA; cdr3_nt: TGTGCCAGCTCACCCAGGCAGACTGAAGCTTTCTTT; cdr3_aa: CASSPRQTEAFF
clone_size: NA; j_call: TRBJ2-1; v_call: TRBV4-3; d_call: NA; cdr3_nt: TGCGCCAGCAGCCAAGAAGCCACCGAATACAATGAGCAGTTCTTC; cdr3_aa: CASSQEATEYNEQFF
clone_size: few; j_call: TRBJ2-6; v_call: TRBV7-9; d_call: NA; cdr3_nt: TGTGCCAGCAGCTCCCTCGTTAATGCTGGGGCCAACGTCCTGACTTTC; cdr3_aa: CASSSLVNAGANVLTF
clone_size: few; j_call: TRBJ2-7; v_call: TRBV9; d_call: NA; cdr3_nt: TGTGCCAGCAGCGCAGCCGACAGCTCCGAGCAGTACTTC; cdr3_aa: CASSAADSSEQYF
clone_size: NA; j_call: TRBJ1-2; v_call: TRBV7-9; d_call: TRBD1; cdr3_nt: TGTGCCAGCAGCCCACCCGGAGGACAGGGAAATGGCTACACCTTC; cdr3_aa: CASSPPGGQGNGYTF
clone_size: NA; j_call: TRBJ2-7; v_call: TRBV6-5; d_call: NA; cdr3_nt: TGTGCCTGCGACGGGTCGGACAGTCCCGGCTACGAGCAGTACTTC; cdr3_aa: CACDGSDSPGYEQYF
clone_size: NA; j_call: TRBJ1-3; v_call: TRBV3-1/TRBV3-2; d_call: NA; cdr3_nt: TGTGCCAGCAGCCGGGGGGGCCGGATTTCTGGAAACACCATATATTTT; cdr3_aa: CASSRGGRISGNTIYF
clone_size: NA; j_call: TRBJ1-2; v_call: TRBV20-1; d_call: NA; cdr3_nt: TGCAGTGCTAGTTCTGGGCAGGGCTATGGCTACACCTTC; cdr3_aa: CSASSGQGYGYTF
clone_size: NA; j_call: TRBJ1-5; v_call: TRBV2; d_call: NA; cdr3_nt: TGTGCCAGCGGGGGGGAGGGCAATCAGCCCCAGCATTTT; cdr3_aa: CASGGEGNQPQHF
clone_size: NA; j_call: TRBJ1-4; v_call: TRBV19; d_call: TRBD1; cdr3_nt: TGTGCCAGTAGTATAATGAGGACAGGGAGTGAAAAACTGTTTTTT; cdr3_aa: CASSIMRTGSEKLFF
clone_size: NA; j_call: TRBJ1-4; v_call: TRBV28; d_call: TRBD1; cdr3_nt: TGTGCCAGCAGTTCCGAGGGGGCCCGTAATGAAAAACTGTTTTTT; cdr3_aa: CASSSEGARNEKLFF
clone_size: NA; j_call: TRBJ2-7; v_call: TRBV5-6; d_call: TRBD1; cdr3_nt: TGTGCCAGCCCCGGACAGGGGGGTACCTACGAGCAGTACTTC; cdr3_aa: CASPGQGGTYEQYF
clone_size: NA; j_call: TRBJ2-5; v_call: TRBV4-2; d_call: TRBD2; cdr3_nt: TGTGCCAGCAGCCAAGATGGGGCTAGCGGGGACCAAGAGACCCAGTACTTC; cdr3_aa: CASSQDGASGDQETQYF
clone_size: NA; j_call: TRBJ1-4; v_call: TRBV24-1; d_call: NA; cdr3_nt: TGTGCCACCAGTGATTCACGACCCGAGGGTGAAAAACTGTTTTTT; cdr3_aa: CATSDSRPEGEKLFF
clone_size: NA; j_call: TRBJ1-1; v_call: TRBV6-2/TRBV6-3; d_call: NA; cdr3_nt: TGTGCCAGCAGTTACAACGGTTGGACTGAAGCTTTCTTT; cdr3_aa: CASSYNGWTEAFF
clone_size: NA; j_call: TRBJ1-2; v_call: TRBV5-1; d_call: TRBD1; cdr3_nt: TGCGCCAGCACCCTGACAGGGGGACGAGGCTACACCTTC; cdr3_aa: CASTLTGGRGYTF
clone_size: NA; j_call: TRBJ2-4; v_call: TRBV5-1; d_call: TRBD1; cdr3_nt: TGCGCCAGCAGCTTGGCCGGACAGGAGGACATTCAGTACTTC; cdr3_aa: CASSLAGQEDIQYF